These 10 T cell receptor beta chains came from one sample sequenced in a study of cytomegalovirus exposure and HLA in healthy donors (dated 2017 in TCRdb). Library preparation used the immunoSEQ multiplex PCR assay. For the multiplex PCR, a mixture combining 60 forward primers for TCR Vbeta segments and 13 reverse primers for TCR Jbeta segments was used. TCRdb retrieved this table from immuneACCESS and kept in-frame rearrangements only. Not all clones are present; in checked studies, unresolved V genes account for under half, and no reason is known for the remainder. Counted in this sample were some 120,000 clones; about 86% of them appeared once. About 3.8% of the sample lies in the top ten. The specimen was PBMCs. All receptors derive from a woman aged 25 to 45 in good health and CMV-seronegative.

This clone was seen only a few times. J is TRBJ2-1 and V is TRBV7-9; a possible D gene is TRBD1 (6 bases). The ends were cut back, 2 bases at V and 5 bases at J, with 13 bases in the middle. CDR1 SEHNR and CDR2 FQNEAQ come from the germline V gene (reference sequence). This CDR3 contains 15 residues. The CDR3 sequence: CASSLYGDKNNEQFF. The CDR3 DNA reads TGTGCCAGCAGCTTATACGGGGACAAGAACAATGAGCAGTTCTTC.

The chain employs TRBV28 and TRBJ1-1, with TRBD1 matching over 7 bases. The length of the CDR3 is 15 residues. Trimming at V came to 5 bases and at J to 0 bases, leaving 6 bases not matched to a gene. From germline, CDR1 is MDHEN and CDR2 SYDVKM. CDR3 in amino acids: CASSPFDRVNTEAFF. In DNA form, the CDR3 reads TGTGCCAGCAGTCCTTTCGACAGGGTGAACACTGAAGCTTTCTTT.

This clone showed up just a few times. V and J are TRBV10-3 and TRBJ2-7; D possibly corresponds to TRBD2 (6 bases). Trimming took 4 bases from V and 3 from J, leaving 13 bases between them. Germline V CDR1 and CDR2: ENHRY, SYGVKD. This CDR3 spans 14 amino acids. CDR3 loop: CAISGVNSGYEQYF. CDR3 DNA sequence: TGTGCCATCAGTGGTGTGAATAGCGGCTACGAGCAGTACTTC.

This clone was counted only a few times. The rearrangement joins TRBV5-1 to TRBJ2-7, with TRBD2 matching 9 bases. Germline CDR1 SGHRS, CDR2 YFSETQ. This CDR3 spans 15 amino acids. Unmatched junction bases numbered 10, after V lost 4 bases and J lost 5 bases. As DNA, the CDR3 is TGCGCCAGCAGCCCTTTAGCGGGAGTAGCCCACGAGCAGTACTTC. Translation: CASSPLAGVAHEQYF.

CDR3 in DNA: TGTGCTAGTGGTTTGGGCGCAGGATACGAGCAGTACTTC. Protein sequence: CASGLGAGYEQYF. This chain uses TRBV12-5 with TRBJ2-7; D remains unclear. V lost 1 base, J lost 4 bases, and 8 bases lay in between. Looked up from germline, CDR1 is LGHNT and CDR2 is FRNRAP. CDR3 length: 13 residues.

The V and J genes are TRBV5-4 and TRBJ2-1; the match to TRBD2 covers 10 bases. The CDR3 spans 15 residues. CDR1 SGHNT and CDR2 YYREEE come from the germline V gene (reference sequence). The V and J ends lost 4 bases and 7 bases, in that order; junction bases with no gene match: 8. Here the CDR3 reads CASSQPGLARNEQFF. The CDR3 region has the DNA TGTGCCAGCAGCCAACCGGGACTAGCGAGAAATGAGCAGTTCTTC.

The V gene is TRBV19, the J gene TRBJ1-4; possibly TRBD1 for D (6 bases). The CDR3 runs to 17 residues. Germline loops: CDR1 LNHDA, CDR2 SQIVND (reference sequence). Trimming cost V 5 bases and J 7 bases, with 23 bases left between them. The CDR3 is CASSSFPRGRQSEKLFF. The DNA of the CDR3 is TGTGCCAGTAGTTCCTTCCCCAGGGGTCGGCAGAGTGAAAAACTGTTTTTT.

V gene TRBV28 combines with J gene TRBJ1-2, with D tentatively TRBD1 (6 bases). The CDR3 runs to 15 residues. The V end lost 6 bases, the J end lost 8 bases, and 22 bases lay between the germline ends. In germline, CDR1 is MDHEN, CDR2 SYDVKM. CDR3 in DNA: TGTGCCAGCAGGAGGGGGGGGACCCCCTCAGGGGGCTACACCTTC. It specifies CASRRGGTPSGGYTF.

The gene calls are TRBV9 and TRBJ1-1; 7 nucleotides agree with TRBD1. V trimming: 4 bases; J trimming: 7 bases; junction bases outside the gene matches: 13. In germline, CDR1 is SGDLS, CDR2 YYNGEE. The CDR3 sequence is 15 residues long. The CDR3 here is CASSSDRDRKNEAFF. CDR3 bases: TGTGCCAGCAGCTCAGACCGGGACAGAAAAAATGAAGCTTTCTTT.

The rearrangement links TRBV10-3 to TRBJ2-1, with 12 bases lining up with TRBD2. From germline, CDR1 is ENHRY and CDR2 SYGVKD. This CDR3 has 16 residues. V lost 2 bases and J lost 2; bases outside the gene matches: 1. CDR3 DNA: TGTGCCATCAGTGAGCCTAGCGGGAGGGCCTACAATGAGCAGTTCTTC. Translation: CAISEPSGRAYNEQFF.